A selection of T cell receptor beta chains follows, all from one sample in a study of CD8+CD57+ T cells in acquired aplastic anemia. TCRdb reprocessed the reads with MiXCR, giving one entry per CDR3 protein. The data hold roughly 200,000 distinct CDR3 sequences, with about 60% observed a single time. The sequenced sample was sorted CD4+, CD8+, or CD8+CD57+ T cells (not recorded which) from PBMCs. The receptors derive from a human donor with aplastic anemia. The CDR3 runs from the conserved cysteine through the conserved F or W. Fields, in order: V gene, clone size, J gene, D gene, CDR3 length, CDR3 DNA, CDR3 protein. The D gene is left open where the match is weak. The size entry is marked missing in some rows and otherwise reads once, few, many or a size class.

TRBV20-1	.	TRBJ2-3	TRBD2	15	TGCAGTGCTAGAGTTCAGCGGGGAGTCGGAGATACGCAGTATTTT	CSARVQRGVGDTQYF
TRBV2	many	TRBJ2-2	.	12	TGTGCCAGCAGTGGGGGCACCGGGGAGCTGTTTTTT	CASSGGTGELFF
TRBV10-1	.	TRBJ2-7	TRBD1	13	TGCGCCAGCAGTGGGGACAGGGACTACGAGCAGTACTTC	CASSGDRDYEQYF
TRBV4-2	.	TRBJ2-3	TRBD2	17	TGTGCCAGCAGCCAAGAAGTCGGGGGGATGTGGACAGATACGCAGTATTTT	CASSQEVGGMWTDTQYF
TRBV19	.	TRBJ2-5	.	15	TGTGCCAGTAGTCAACTAGCCCTTTCGGGGGAGACCCAGTACTTC	CASSQLALSGETQYF
TRBV7-6	few	TRBJ2-5	TRBD1	16	TGTGCCAGCAGCCTAGGGTCAGGGGGCACCCAAGAGACCCAGTACTTC	CASSLGSGGTQETQYF
TRBV25-1	.	TRBJ1-4	.	16	TGTGCCAGCAGTGAGGAGGGACGTGGGAGGGCTGAAAAACTGTTTTTT	CASSEEGRGRAEKLFF
TRBV7-6	.	TRBJ2-7	TRBD2	16	TGTGCCAGCAGCTTAGAGGCTCCGGGACTAGCTTACGAGCAGTACTTC	CASSLEAPGLAYEQYF
TRBV10-3	few	TRBJ2-1	TRBD2	17	TGTGCCATCAATCCAGCGGGGGGCCTCAGCTCCTACAATGAGCAGTTCTTC	CAINPAGGLSSYNEQFF
TRBV20-1	.	TRBJ1-1	.	11	TGCAGTGCTAGGGGGACAATTGAAGCTTTCTTT	CSARGTIEAFF
TRBV25-1	.	TRBJ1-2	.	14	TGTGCCAGCAGTGAATCCGGGAGTGGGCACGGCTACACCTTC	CASSESGSGHGYTF
TRBV13	.	TRBJ1-1	TRBD1	17	TGTGCCAGCAGCTCGACAGGGGCTTGGACCTTGAACACTGAAGCTTTCTTT	CASSSTGAWTLNTEAFF
TRBV10-3	.	TRBJ1-4	.	13	TGTGCCATCAGTGAAGGTGGGAATGAAAAACTGTTTTTT	CAISEGGNEKLFF
TRBV20-1	.	TRBJ2-7	.	16	TGCAGTGCTAGAGATCTCGTTGGCGCAGGTCTCTACGAGCAGTACTTC	CSARDLVGAGLYEQYF
TRBV19	.	TRBJ2-3	TRBD2	17	TGTGCCAGTAGTCCACAACCTATAGCGGGAGTAACAGATACGCAGTATTTT	CASSPQPIAGVTDTQYF
TRBV7-9	.	TRBJ1-1	.	14	TGTGCCAGCAGCTCCCGGGTTGACGACACTGAAGCTTTCTTT	CASSSRVDDTEAFF
TRBV20-1	.	TRBJ2-3	.	12	TGCAGTGCCCCGGCTAGCGTAGGTACGCAGTATTTT	CSAPASVGTQYF
TRBV4-1	many	TRBJ2-7	TRBD2	17	TGCGCCAGCAGCCAACGCTGGGGGGTAGGCGGGGGGTACGAGCAGTACTTC	CASSQRWGVGGGYEQYF
TRBV5-6	many	TRBJ2-3	.	15	TGTGCCAGCAGCTCGGGGGGACAGGTCACAGATACGCAGTATTTT	CASSSGGQVTDTQYF
TRBV29-1	.	TRBJ1-3	.	13	TGCAGCGCGGACAGTGACTCTGGAAACACCATATATTTT	CSADSDSGNTIYF
TRBV7-2	.	TRBJ1-6	.	15	TGTGCCAGGAGCTTTCATCAGGGCGACAATTCACCCCTCCACTTT	CARSFHQGDNSPLHF
TRBV9	once	TRBJ2-3	.	12	TGTGCCAGCAGCGTAGCTCTAGATACGCAGTATTTT	CASSVALDTQYF
TRBV20-1	.	TRBJ2-7	TRBD2	14	TGCAGTGCTAGAATGCCTAGCGGACCCTACGAGCAGTACTTC	CSARMPSGPYEQYF
TRBV5-1	large	TRBJ2-4	.	14	TGCGCCAGCAGTGATGCCGGGTCCCAAAACATTCAGTACTTC	CASSDAGSQNIQYF
TRBV5-1	.	TRBJ2-7	TRBD1	15	TGCGCCAGCAGCATCCCCGGGACAGGGGGCTACGAGCAGTACTTC	CASSIPGTGGYEQYF
TRBV2	once	TRBJ1-5	TRBD1	15	TGTGCCAGCAGCGGCGGGACAGGGGGCATTCAGCCCCAGCATTTT	CASSGGTGGIQPQHF
TRBV9	.	TRBJ2-3	.	17	TGTGCCAGCAGCGCGGATGCCGCCGGGACTCCGAGAGATACGCAGTATTTT	CASSADAAGTPRDTQYF
TRBV10-3	.	TRBJ2-5	TRBD1	15	TGTGCCATCAGTGATAGGGACAGGGTCCAAGAGACCCAGTACTTC	CAISDRDRVQETQYF
TRBV7-9	few	TRBJ2-5	.	14	TGTGCCAGCAGCCAGGGACTCGCCCAAGAGACCCAGTACTTC	CASSQGLAQETQYF
TRBV12-3/TRBV12-4	.	TRBJ1-4	.	13	TGTGCCAGCAGTCTAAGGGCCGCCGAAAAACTGTTTTTT	CASSLRAAEKLFF
TRBV19	.	TRBJ2-7	.	15	TGTGCCAGTAGTCAACCAGGGGAGTTGACCTACGAGCAGTACTTC	CASSQPGELTYEQYF
TRBV10-3	.	TRBJ1-6	TRBD1	14	TGTGCCATCACTGGAGGGGGCGAAGGTTCACCCCTCCACTTT	CAITGGGEGSPLHF
TRBV20-1	.	TRBJ2-3	.	8	TGCAGTACAGATACGCAGTATTTT	CSTDTQYF
TRBV5-4	once	TRBJ2-7	TRBD1	13	TGTGCCAGCACCGCCGACAGGGCCAACGAGCAGTACTTC	CASTADRANEQYF
TRBV10-3	.	TRBJ1-1	TRBD1	14	TGTGCCATCAAATTGGACAGGGGGAACACTGAAGCTTTCTTT	CAIKLDRGNTEAFF
TRBV9	many	TRBJ2-7	.	13	TGTGCCAGCAGCGTAGTGGACGGTCGCGAGCAGTACTTC	CASSVVDGREQYF
TRBV7-8	.	TRBJ1-1	.	12	TGTGCCAGCAGCTTAGTTGGAGGCGGCGCTTTCTTT	CASSLVGGGAFF
TRBV2	.	TRBJ2-1	TRBD2	16	TGTGCCAGCAGTGGCTCCGCGGGAGCTGTCGGCAATGAGCAGTTCTTC	CASSGSAGAVGNEQFF
TRBV5-1	.	TRBJ1-1	.	14	TGCGCCAGCAGCTTGATGGGAGGTGGCACTGAAGCTTTCTTT	CASSLMGGGTEAFF
TRBV7-9	.	TRBJ2-3	.	15	TGTGCCAGCAGCACACCGGGACACGGCACGCCGTTATGGTATTTT	CASSTPGHGTPLWYF
TRBV5-7	.	TRBJ1-2	TRBD1	14	TGTGCCAGCAGAGAGGACAGGGGGCGCGATGGCTACACCTTC	CASREDRGRDGYTF
TRBV7-2	.	TRBJ1-1	.	14	TGTGCCAGCAGTTCCGGGGGGGGCCACACTGAAGCTTTCTTT	CASSSGGGHTEAFF
TRBV9	many	TRBJ2-1	.	16	TGTGCCAGCAGCGTAGGATCGGGGGGCATAAACAATGAGCAGTTCTTC	CASSVGSGGINNEQFF
TRBV10-2	.	TRBJ2-7	TRBD1	18	TGCGCCAGCAGTGAGACTCAGACAGGGGCCGAGGGAAGGTACGAGCAGTACTTC	CASSETQTGAEGRYEQYF
TRBV29-1	.	TRBJ2-3	.	13	TGCAGCGTTGACGGCACGTTTTACAATGAGCAGTATTTT	CSVDGTFYNEQYF